Listed here are 2 T cell receptor beta chains from one sample, sequenced in a study of cytomegalovirus exposure and HLA in healthy donors. Researchers ran the PCR with 60 Vbeta and 13 Jbeta primers. Sequenced by immunoSEQ multiplex PCR; TCRdb stores in-frame clones only, minus some. The sample lists roughly 150,000 clones, 65% to 85% occurring once. The specimen was PBMCs. These receptors came from a woman aged 18-29 years in good health and CMV-seronegative.

This chain links TRBV5-1 with TRBJ2-1; 8 bases align to TRBD2. The CDR3 has 15 amino acids. With V trimmed by 6 bases and J by 6 bases, 11 bases remained unmatched. Germline V lookup: CDR1 SGHRS, CDR2 YFSETQ. CDR3 nucleotide sequence: TGCGCCAGCATCCACGGGGGGGGACGGTCCAATGAGCAGTTCTTC. It yields the protein CASIHGGGRSNEQFF.

This clone was seen only a few times. The chain uses TRBV5-1 and TRBJ2-5; the D is unclear. Trimming stripped 2 bases from V and 4 bases from J, with 6 bases between. Germline V lookup: CDR1 SGHRS, CDR2 YFSETQ. This CDR3 has 12 residues. CDR3 region: CASSLTVETQYF. CDR3 DNA sequence: TGCGCCAGCAGCTTAACAGTAGAGACCCAGTACTTC.